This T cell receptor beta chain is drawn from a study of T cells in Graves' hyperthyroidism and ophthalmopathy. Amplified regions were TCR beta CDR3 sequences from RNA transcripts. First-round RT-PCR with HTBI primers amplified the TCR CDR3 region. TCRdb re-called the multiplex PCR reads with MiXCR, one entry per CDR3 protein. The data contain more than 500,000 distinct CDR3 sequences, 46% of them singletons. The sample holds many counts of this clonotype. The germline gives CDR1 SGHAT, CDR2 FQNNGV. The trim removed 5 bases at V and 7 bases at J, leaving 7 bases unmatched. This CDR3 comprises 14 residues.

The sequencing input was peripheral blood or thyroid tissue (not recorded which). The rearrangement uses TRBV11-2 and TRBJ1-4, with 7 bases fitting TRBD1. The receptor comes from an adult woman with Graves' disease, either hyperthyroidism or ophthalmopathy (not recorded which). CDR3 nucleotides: TGTGCCAGCAGCCGTAACAGGGGTGGTGAAAAACTGTTTTTT. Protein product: CASSRNRGGEKLFF.